This T cell receptor (beta chain) was obtained from a study of blood T cell repertoires in COVID-19. About the research overall: Samples of COVID-19 (acute and convalescent) were obtained from the United States, Italy and Spain.

This clone was counted a few times. Original methodology: Amplification of reference gene primers was used by the study to estimate nucleated cell counts. Sequenced by immunoSEQ multiplex PCR; TCRdb stores in-frame clones only, minus some. The D gene and trimming were derived from the DNA, and the V and J assignments and clone size from that table. The table has about 150,000 clones, approximately 80% seen once. Across under 25 US areas, participants ranged in age from 18 to 89 years. The CDR3 has 14 amino acids. Germline-derived CDR1 and CDR2 are MDHEN and SYDVKM. V gave up 5 bases and J gave up 3 bases, with 14 bases separating them.

The V call is TRBV28, the J call TRBJ2-7; D is possibly TRBD2 (6 bases). The receptor was derived from a man in his 70s who had been exposed to COVID-19. Sequenced material: PBMCs or T cells enriched from blood (not recorded which). The CDR3 spells CASSPSGYLYEQYF. CDR3 coding DNA: TGTGCCAGCAGTCCCAGCGGGTACCTCTACGAGCAGTACTTC.